This T cell receptor (beta chain) was found in a study of blood T cell repertoires in COVID-19. Assay: immunoSEQ multiplex PCR; the TCRdb copy retains only in-frame clones and omits some. This table holds a few hundred thousand clones, roughly 87% found once. This clone was seen only once. CDR1 MDHEN and CDR2 SYDVKM come from the germline V gene. The CDR3 length is 17 residues. The V and J ends lost 5 bases and 4 bases, in that order; junction bases with no gene match: 13. This clonotype was sampled from a woman under 30 who had recovered from COVID-19. V is TRBV28 and J is TRBJ1-2; the match to TRBD1 covers 10 bases. Sequencing used PBMCs or T cells enriched from blood (not recorded which). CDR3 coding DNA: TGTGCCAGCAGTGGCGCCGGGACAGGGGATCACCCCTATGGCTACACCTTC. Translation gives CASSGAGTGDHPYGYTF.